These T cell receptor beta chains were read from a single sample in a study of blood T cell repertoires in COVID-19. Using immunoSEQ multiplex PCR, the repertoire was profiled, and TCRdb retains in-frame clones only, with some absent. This table holds approximately 90,000 clones, about 85% found once. Sequenced sample: peripheral blood. These receptors all come from a human donor in a cohort sampled during active COVID-19. Each CDR3 is given with its conserved first and last residue. The D gene is left open where the match is weak. Some rows mark clone size as missing; the rest say once, few, many or name a class of expanded clone.

CDR3nt	CDR3aa	abundance	v_gene	j_gene	d_gene
TGTGCCAGCAGCTTTACAGGAAGGTCCACTGAAGCTTTCTTT	CASSFTGRSTEAFF	-	TRBV7-2	TRBJ1-1	-
TGTGCCAGCAGTTACCGCACAGGGCCGGAGACCCAGTACTTC	CASSYRTGPETQYF	-	TRBV6-5	TRBJ2-5	-
TGTGCCAGCAGTGCGGCGGTCTCTGAAAAACTGTTTTTT	CASSAAVSEKLFF	-	TRBV2	TRBJ1-4	-
TGTGCCAGCAGCTTAGTGAAGGGGCAGCCCCAGCATTTT	CASSLVKGQPQHF	-	TRBV11-1	TRBJ1-5	-
TGCAGCGTTGAGGGAGCCAGGGGGCCGTCCAACGAGCAGTACTTC	CSVEGARGPSNEQYF	once	TRBV29-1	TRBJ2-7	TRBD1
TGTGCCAGCAGTACAGGGTCCCCATGGGACACTGAAGCTTTCTTT	CASSTGSPWDTEAFF	-	TRBV6-5	TRBJ1-1	-
TGTGCCAGCAGCCTCCTCGGGACAGGGTCCTACGAGCAGTACTTC	CASSLLGTGSYEQYF	-	TRBV9	TRBJ2-7	TRBD1
TGCGCCAGCAGCGGAGCGTCCGGGGGGCGAGGGGATACGCAGTATTTT	CASSGASGGRGDTQYF	-	TRBV5-1	TRBJ2-3	-
TGTGCCAGCAGTCTGTACGGGGAGCTGTTTTTT	CASSLYGELFF	-	TRBV2	TRBJ2-2	-
TGCGCCAGCAGTGACCACATTCCAGGACAGGGAAGAAACTATGGCTACACCTTC	CASSDHIPGQGRNYGYTF	once	TRBV10-2	TRBJ1-2	TRBD1
TGCGCCAGCAGCTTGGTGGGCAGGGACACAGATACGCAGTATTTT	CASSLVGRDTDTQYF	-	TRBV5-1	TRBJ2-3	-
TGTGCCAGCAGTTTCTTCGGGGGCGAGCAGTACTTC	CASSFFGGEQYF	few	TRBV12-3/TRBV12-4	TRBJ2-7	-
TGTGCCAGCAGTTTGCTAAGACAGGTCCCAACCTACGAGCAGTACTTC	CASSLLRQVPTYEQYF	-	TRBV28	TRBJ2-7	-
TGTGCCAGCAGCCAAGGGGCAAGGCCCCAGCATTTT	CASSQGARPQHF	-	TRBV3-1/TRBV3-2	TRBJ1-5	-
TGTGCCAGCCGCAGGGAAGATACGCAGTATTTT	CASRREDTQYF	-	TRBV2	TRBJ2-3	-
TGTGCCAGCAGCAGCCGGGACAGGGCAAATTCACCCCTCCACTTT	CASSSRDRANSPLHF	-	TRBV3-1/TRBV3-2	TRBJ1-6	TRBD1
TGTGCCAGCAGCAATCCCCCAGCCGGGGAGCTGTTTTTT	CASSNPPAGELFF	-	TRBV7-2	TRBJ2-2	-
TGTGCCAGCAGTTACGGACCAGGGGGACTGCAGTACTTC	CASSYGPGGLQYF	-	TRBV6-2/TRBV6-3	TRBJ2-7	-
TGTGCCAGCAGTTACGTCGGGGGGACTGAAGCTTTCTTT	CASSYVGGTEAFF	-	TRBV6-2/TRBV6-3	TRBJ1-1	-
TGCGCCAGCAGCACTGGACAGGAGGAAGGGACCCAGTACTTC	CASSTGQEEGTQYF	-	TRBV4-1	TRBJ2-5	TRBD1
TGCGCCAGCAGCCCCGGCGGCGGGAGGACCAAAAACATTCAGTACTTC	CASSPGGGRTKNIQYF	-	TRBV5-1	TRBJ2-4	TRBD2
TGTGCCAGCTCACGGCCAGGCTACGAGCAGTACTTC	CASSRPGYEQYF	-	TRBV18	TRBJ2-7	-
TGCGCCAGCAGCCAAGATCTTGTTCGGACAGGGGATGCCTATGGCTACACCTTC	CASSQDLVRTGDAYGYTF	once	TRBV4-3	TRBJ1-2	TRBD1
TGTGCCAGCAGTACCACTCGACTAGCGGGAGGCGGGACCCAGTACTTC	CASSTTRLAGGGTQYF	-	TRBV6-6	TRBJ2-5	TRBD2